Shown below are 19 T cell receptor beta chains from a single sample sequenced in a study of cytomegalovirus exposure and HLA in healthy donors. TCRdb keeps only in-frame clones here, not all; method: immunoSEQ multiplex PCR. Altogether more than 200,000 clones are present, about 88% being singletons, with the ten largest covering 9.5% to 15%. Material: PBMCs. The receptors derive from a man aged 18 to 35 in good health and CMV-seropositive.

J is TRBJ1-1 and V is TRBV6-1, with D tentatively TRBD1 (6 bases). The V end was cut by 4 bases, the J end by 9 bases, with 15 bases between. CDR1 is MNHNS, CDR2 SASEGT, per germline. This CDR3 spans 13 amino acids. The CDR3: CASSVDRIDKAFF. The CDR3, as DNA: TGTGCCAGCAGTGTAGACAGGATTGATAAAGCTTTCTTT.

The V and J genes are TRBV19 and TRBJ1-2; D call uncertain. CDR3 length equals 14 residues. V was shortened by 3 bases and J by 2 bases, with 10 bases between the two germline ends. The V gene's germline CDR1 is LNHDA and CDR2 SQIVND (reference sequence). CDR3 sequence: CASSIGVGNYGYTF. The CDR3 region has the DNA TGTGCCAGTAGTATTGGCGTGGGCAACTATGGCTACACCTTC.

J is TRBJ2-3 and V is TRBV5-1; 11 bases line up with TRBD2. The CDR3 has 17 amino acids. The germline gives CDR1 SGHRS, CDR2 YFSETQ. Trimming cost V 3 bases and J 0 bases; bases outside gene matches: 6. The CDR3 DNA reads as TGCGCCAGCAGCTCCCCGGGACTAGCGGCGAGCACAGATACGCAGTATTTT. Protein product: CASSSPGLAASTDTQYF. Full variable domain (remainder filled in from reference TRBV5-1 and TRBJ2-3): KAGVTQTPRYLIKTRGQQVTLSCSPISGHRSVSWYQQTPGQGLQFLFEYFSETQRNKGNFPGRFSGRQFSNSRSEMNVSTLELGDSALYLCASSSPGLAASTDTQYFGPGTRLTVL.

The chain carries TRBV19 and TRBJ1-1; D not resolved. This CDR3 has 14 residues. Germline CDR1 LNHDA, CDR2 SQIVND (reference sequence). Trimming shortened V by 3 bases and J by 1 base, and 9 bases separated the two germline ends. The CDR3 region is CASSISWGNTEAFF. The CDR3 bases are TGTGCCAGTAGTATTTCCTGGGGGAACACTGAAGCTTTCTTT.

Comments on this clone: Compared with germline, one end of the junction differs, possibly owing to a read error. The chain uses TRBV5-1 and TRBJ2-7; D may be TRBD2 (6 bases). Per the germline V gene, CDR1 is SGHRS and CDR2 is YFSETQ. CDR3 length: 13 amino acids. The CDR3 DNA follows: TGCGCCAGCAAACCGGGACTCACCTCCCGCCAGCACTTC. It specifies CASKPGLTSRQHF.

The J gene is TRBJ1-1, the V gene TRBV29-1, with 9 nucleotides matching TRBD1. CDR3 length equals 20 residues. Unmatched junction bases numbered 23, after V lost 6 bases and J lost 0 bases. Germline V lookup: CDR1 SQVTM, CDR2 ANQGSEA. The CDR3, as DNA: TGCAGCGTGTATGAGGGGACAGGGACGAGGGGGTTTCAAATGAACACTGAAGCTTTCTTT. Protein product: CSVYEGTGTRGFQMNTEAFF.

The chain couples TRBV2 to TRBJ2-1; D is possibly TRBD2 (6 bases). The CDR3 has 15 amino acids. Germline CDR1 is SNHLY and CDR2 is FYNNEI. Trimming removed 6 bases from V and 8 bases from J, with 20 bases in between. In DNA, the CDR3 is TGTGCCAGCAGCGGTAGGGCAGGCAGGAGGGATGAGCAGTTCTTC. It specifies CASSGRAGRRDEQFF.

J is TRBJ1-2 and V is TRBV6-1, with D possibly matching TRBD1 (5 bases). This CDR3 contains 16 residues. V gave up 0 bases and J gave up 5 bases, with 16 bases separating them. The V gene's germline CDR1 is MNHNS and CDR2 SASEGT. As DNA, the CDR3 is TGTGCCAGCAGTGAAGCGTGGGACCGGGATCGGTATGGCTACACCTTC. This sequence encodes CASSEAWDRDRYGYTF.

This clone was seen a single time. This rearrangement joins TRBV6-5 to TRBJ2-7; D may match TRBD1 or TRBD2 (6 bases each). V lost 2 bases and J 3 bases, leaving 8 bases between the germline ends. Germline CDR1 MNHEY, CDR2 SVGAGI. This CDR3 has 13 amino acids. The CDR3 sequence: CASSYGGLYEQYF. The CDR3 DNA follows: TGTGCCAGCAGTTACGGGGGGCTCTACGAGCAGTACTTC.

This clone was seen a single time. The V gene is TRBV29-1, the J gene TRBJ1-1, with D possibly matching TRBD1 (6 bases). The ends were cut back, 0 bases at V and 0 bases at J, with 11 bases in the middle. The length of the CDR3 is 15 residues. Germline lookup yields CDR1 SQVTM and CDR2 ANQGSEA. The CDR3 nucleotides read TGCAGCGTTGAAGACGGTCAGGGGCTGAACACTGAAGCTTTCTTT. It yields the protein CSVEDGQGLNTEAFF.

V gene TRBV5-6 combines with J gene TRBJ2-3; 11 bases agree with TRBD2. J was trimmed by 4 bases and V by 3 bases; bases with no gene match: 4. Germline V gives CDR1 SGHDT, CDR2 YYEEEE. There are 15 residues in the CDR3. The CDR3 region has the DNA TGTGCCAGCAGCTCAGGACTAGCGGGTGCAGATACGCAGTATTTT. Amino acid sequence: CASSSGLAGADTQYF.

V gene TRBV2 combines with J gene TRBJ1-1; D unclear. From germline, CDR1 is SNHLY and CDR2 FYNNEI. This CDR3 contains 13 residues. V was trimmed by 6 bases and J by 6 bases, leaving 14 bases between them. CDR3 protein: CASRAEIVAEAFF. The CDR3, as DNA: TGTGCCAGCAGGGCAGAAATAGTCGCTGAAGCTTTCTTT.

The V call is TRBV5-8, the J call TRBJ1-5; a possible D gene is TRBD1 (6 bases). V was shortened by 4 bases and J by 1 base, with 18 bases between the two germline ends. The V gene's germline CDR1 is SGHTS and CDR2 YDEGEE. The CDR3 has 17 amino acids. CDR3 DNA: TGTGCCAGCAGCCGACAGGAGGTCGCCTTAAGCAATCAGCCCCAGCATTTT. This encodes CASSRQEVALSNQPQHF.

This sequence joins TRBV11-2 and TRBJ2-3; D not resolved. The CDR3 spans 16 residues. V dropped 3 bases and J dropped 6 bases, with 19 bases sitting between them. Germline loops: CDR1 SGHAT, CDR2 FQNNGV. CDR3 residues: CASSFSSVSSMDTQYF. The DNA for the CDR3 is TGTGCCAGCAGCTTTTCTTCGGTGTCCTCTATGGATACGCAGTATTTT.

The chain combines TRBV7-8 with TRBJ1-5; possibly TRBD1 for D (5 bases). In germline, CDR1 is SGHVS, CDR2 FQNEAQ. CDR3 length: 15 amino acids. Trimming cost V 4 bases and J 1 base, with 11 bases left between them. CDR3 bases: TGTGCCAGCAGCTCGCAGGGTAGAAGCAATCAGCCCCAGCATTTT. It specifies CASSSQGRSNQPQHF.

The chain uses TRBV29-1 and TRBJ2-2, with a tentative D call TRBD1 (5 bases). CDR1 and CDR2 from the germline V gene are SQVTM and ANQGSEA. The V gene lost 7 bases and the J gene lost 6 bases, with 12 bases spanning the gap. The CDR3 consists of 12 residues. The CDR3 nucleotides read TGCAGCGCCCTCCAGGGCCCCGGGGAGCTGTTTTTT. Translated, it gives CSALQGPGELFF.

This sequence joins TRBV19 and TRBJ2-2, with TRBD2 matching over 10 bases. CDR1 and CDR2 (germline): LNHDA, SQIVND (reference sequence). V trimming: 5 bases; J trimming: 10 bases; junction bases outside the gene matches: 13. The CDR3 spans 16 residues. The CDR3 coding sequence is TGTGCCAGTAGTCTTATTAGCGGGAGGACCCCCGAGGAGCTGTTTTTT. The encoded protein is CASSLISGRTPEELFF.

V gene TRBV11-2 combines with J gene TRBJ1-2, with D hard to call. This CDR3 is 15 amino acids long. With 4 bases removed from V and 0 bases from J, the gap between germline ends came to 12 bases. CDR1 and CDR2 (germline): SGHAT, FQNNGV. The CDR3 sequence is CASSSRLAANYGYTF. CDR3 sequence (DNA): TGTGCCAGCAGCTCCCGACTTGCCGCTAACTATGGCTACACCTTC.

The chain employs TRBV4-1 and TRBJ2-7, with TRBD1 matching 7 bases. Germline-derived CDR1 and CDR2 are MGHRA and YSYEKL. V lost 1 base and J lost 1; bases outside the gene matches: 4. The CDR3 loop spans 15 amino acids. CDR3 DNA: TGCGCCAGCAGCCAAGGAAGGGACAGATCCTACGAGCAGTACTTC. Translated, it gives CASSQGRDRSYEQYF.